The clone carrying this T cell receptor beta chain appeared once. The junction shows a germline mismatch at one end, possibly a read error. CDR1 SGDLS and CDR2 YYNGEE come from the germline V gene. This CDR3 has 18 residues. The source of the sample is a study of T cells in Graves' hyperthyroidism and ophthalmopathy. Amplification targeted TCR beta CDR3 regions from RNA transcripts. When the TCR CDR3 underwent first-round RT-PCR, the HTBI primer set was used. TCRdb fed the multiplex PCR reads into MiXCR, producing one record per CDR3 protein. The table has around 700,000 distinct CDR3 sequences, around 40% seen once; the top ten hold roughly 30%.

The material sequenced was blood. V usage is TRBV9 and J usage is TRBJ2-2, with 16 nucleotides matching TRBD2. This TCR derives from a woman aged 40 to 49 with Graves' hyperthyroidism. DNA of the CDR3: TGTGTCAGCAGCTTCCCCGGGACTAGCGGGAGGGACACCGGGGAGCTGTTTTTT. As protein: CVSSFPGTSGRDTGELFF.